The source of this T cell receptor beta chain is a study of T cell repertoires in cytomegalovirus infection. This clonotype was found a few times. Its matching antigen is unknown. Trimming pared 6 bases from V and 2 bases from J, leaving 14 bases between. CDR1 SNHLY and CDR2 FYNNEI come from the germline V gene. The CDR3 length is 15 residues. MiXCR was run by TCRdb on the reads, yielding one entry per CDR3 protein. Found here are some 940,000 distinct CDR3 sequences, around 30% of them singletons; the top ten hold more than 12%. This clonotype was obtained from a human donor in good health (CMV status not recorded). Some clones in this sample may be carry-over from other donors' samples. This rearrangement joins TRBV2 to TRBJ2-4; D gene ambiguous. Source: cultured CD8+ T cells from PBMCs, taken from culture after CMV antigen stimulation. The CDR3 region is CASREWVQSKNIQYF. In nucleotides, the CDR3 is TGTGCCAGCAGGGAATGGGTACAATCCAAAAACATTCAGTACTTC.